Each of the 9 T cell receptor beta chains below was sequenced from the same sample in a study of Graves' ophthalmopathy and Graves' hyperthyroidism. For repertoire sequencing, the TCR beta CDR3 regions were amplified from RNA transcripts. An initial RT-PCR round employing HTBI primers preceded a second-round multiplex PCR. Each CDR3 protein is one row after TCRdb ran MiXCR on the multiplex PCR reads. The table has around 1.1 million distinct CDR3 sequences, about 36% seen once. Sequencing was performed on peripheral blood or thyroid tissue (not recorded which). The receptors were sampled from an adult man with Graves' hyperthyroidism.

Ten or more counts support this clonotype. The chain has TRBV7-2 and TRBJ1-2; 7 nucleotides align to TRBD1. This CDR3 contains 15 residues. The trim removed 5 bases at V and 3 bases at J, leaving 9 bases unmatched. CDR1 and CDR2 from the germline V gene are SGHTA and FQGNSA. CDR3 nucleotides: TGTGCCAGCAGCCCACGACAGGGCAGGGACTATGGCTACACCTTC. Translation gives CASSPRQGRDYGYTF.

The rearrangement links TRBV20-1 to TRBJ2-5; D gene ambiguous. Between the trimmed V and J ends, which lost 6 bases and 5 bases, there was a span of 10 bases. Germline values: CDR1 DFQATT, CDR2 SNEGSKA (reference sequence). The CDR3 length is 11 residues. CDR3 residues: CSAPWLETQYF. CDR3 nucleotides: TGCAGTGCCCCATGGCTTGAGACCCAGTACTTC.

Only a few counts were recorded for this clonotype. The chain employs TRBV5-4 and TRBJ2-5, with D possibly being TRBD2 (5 bases). The CDR3 totals 16 residues. Germline CDR1 SGHNT, CDR2 YYREEE (reference sequence). Trimming pared 4 bases from V and 1 base from J, leaving 17 bases between. The CDR3 nucleotides are TGTGCCAGCAGCCGGGATTTTCCCACCCGCCAAGAGACCCAGTACTTC. Its protein is CASSRDFPTRQETQYF.

In this sample, this clonotype turned up many times. This chain uses TRBV6-5 with TRBJ1-2; D is undetermined. V was clipped by 6 bases and J by 8 bases, with 16 bases between them. CDR1 and CDR2 from the germline V gene are MNHEY and SVGAGI. This CDR3 region has 13 residues. CDR3 sequence (DNA): TGTGCCAGCAGCCTCCGGGAATCGTCGGGCTACACCTTC. It codes for CASSLRESSGYTF.

V is TRBV20-1 and J is TRBJ2-7; 8 bases fit TRBD1. From germline, CDR1 is DFQATT and CDR2 SNEGSKA (reference sequence). The length of the CDR3 is 15 residues. The junction had 12 bases not matched to a gene; V was cut back by 6 bases and J by 2 bases. This chain's CDR3 is CSAPKGGQVTYEQYF. CDR3 sequence (DNA): TGCAGTGCCCCCAAAGGGGGACAGGTAACCTACGAGCAGTACTTC.

This clonotype occurred a few times. The V call is TRBV2, the J call TRBJ1-1; unclear D gene. Trimming cost V 6 bases and J 6 bases, with 8 bases left between them. Germline lookup yields CDR1 SNHLY and CDR2 FYNNEI. The CDR3 spans 11 residues. CDR3 DNA: TGTGCCAGCAGACTGAGCCCTGAAGCTTTCTTT. This gives the protein CASRLSPEAFF. The full variable domain, rest sourced from reference TRBV2 and TRBJ1-1, is EPEVTQTPSHQVTQMGQEVILRCVPISNHLYFYWYRQILGQKVEFLVSFYNNEISEKSEIFDDQFSVERPDGSNFTLKIRSTKLEDSAMYFCASRLSPEAFFGQGTRLTVV.

This clonotype was seen once. Being one base from a much bigger clone, this may be a read error. V gene TRBV20-1 combines with J gene TRBJ2-2, with TRBD2 as a possible D gene (6 bases). The length of the CDR3 is 12 residues. The germline CDR1 and CDR2 sequences are DFQATT and SNEGSKA (reference sequence). The V and J ends lost 0 bases and 13 bases respectively, with 12 bases between them. CDR3 in DNA: TGCAGTGCTAGAGAGGAGGCGCGGGGGCTGTTTTTT. This codes for CSAREEARGLFF.

This clonotype occurred many times. The chain employs TRBV20-1 and TRBJ2-5, with D perhaps TRBD2 (6 bases). In germline, CDR1 is DFQATT, CDR2 SNEGSKA (reference sequence). The CDR3 covers 12 residues. V lost 5 bases to trimming and J lost 9 bases, with 16 bases between them. CDR3 in amino acids: CSALGLGGAQYF. The DNA for the CDR3 is TGCAGTGCTCTGGGACTGGGCGGGGCCCAGTACTTC.

This clonotype was observed a handful of times. This rearrangement joins TRBV25-1 to TRBJ1-4; 7 positions agree with TRBD1. CDR3 size: 15 residues. Germline CDR1 MGHDK, CDR2 SYGVNS. V dropped 2 bases and J dropped 7; count of bases not matched to a gene: 7. CDR3 nucleotides: TGTGCCAGCAGTGAAACAGGGGCCCGGTCTGAAAAACTGTTTTTT. This encodes CASSETGARSEKLFF.